This T cell receptor (beta chain) was captured by sequencing in a study of shared clonotypes between healthy human individuals. Study at large: Three plates each covered CD4 naive and memory; CD8 naive two, CD8 memory one.

As concerns this clone: The antigen is unknown.

Germline V gene data show CDR1 as SGHTA and CDR2 as FQGTGA. The CDR3 is made up of 15 amino acids. The V segment lost 6 bases and the J segment 1 base; nucleotides outside the gene matches: 5. Study observations and caveats: Naive CD4 clonotypes were shared across a few donors at around 5.4%. The diversity represented, both genetic and in exposure history, was limited by few donors.

Each subset's genomic DNA was split evenly across several immunoSEQ plates. Sequencing used immunoSEQ multiplex PCR; TCRdb keeps in-frame clones, though not all of them. Seen here are approximately 1,000,000 clones, about 84% observed once, and the top ten hold approximately 0.5%. The sequence derives from a man younger than 35 in good health. Some clones in this sample may be carry-over from other donors' samples. The sequencing input was memory CD4+ T cells from PBMCs. Subset indicated: CD45RA-negative fraction. The rearrangement uses TRBV7-3 and TRBJ2-1, with 8 bases lining up with TRBD2. CDR3 nucleotide sequence: TGTGCCAGCAGTCAAGCGGGAGTGTCCTACAATGAGCAGTTCTTC. It specifies CASSQAGVSYNEQFF.